A single sample is the source of the 25 T cell receptor beta chains below, sequenced in a study of cytomegalovirus exposure and HLA in healthy donors. Both 60 Vbeta primers and 13 Jbeta primers went into the PCR. Profiling relied on immunoSEQ multiplex PCR, and the TCRdb table lists in-frame clones only, not all of them. This sample has 150,000 to 200,000 clones, with 73% found just once. Sequencing used PBMCs. The receptors shown here come from a woman aged 25-40 years in good health and CMV-seronegative.

This rearrangement joins TRBV5-1 to TRBJ2-5; D possibly corresponds to TRBD1 (6 bases). The CDR3 covers 15 residues. With 0 bases removed from V and 5 bases from J, the gap between germline ends came to 14 bases. Germline loops: CDR1 SGHRS, CDR2 YFSETQ. The CDR3 sequence: CASSLAAGVPETQYF. The CDR3 DNA sequence: TGCGCCAGCAGCTTGGCGGCAGGGGTCCCGGAGACCCAGTACTTC. The entire variable domain, with the rest obtained from reference TRBV5-1 and TRBJ2-5, is as follows: KAGVTQTPRYLIKTRGQQVTLSCSPISGHRSVSWYQQTPGQGLQFLFEYFSETQRNKGNFPGRFSGRQFSNSRSEMNVSTLELGDSALYLCASSLAAGVPETQYFGPGTRLLVL.

CDR3 amino acids: CASSLDRTTNTEAFF. The CDR3 nucleotides are TGTGCCAGTAGTCTGGACAGAACCACGAACACTGAAGCTTTCTTT. The chain links TRBV19 to TRBJ1-1; TRBD1 is a possible D gene (6 bases). The CDR3 spans 15 residues. CDR1 is LNHDA, CDR2 SQIVND, per germline (reference sequence). With 5 bases removed from V and 1 base from J, the gap between germline ends came to 14 bases.

The chain uses TRBV6-6 and TRBJ1-2; D gene uncertain. The CDR3 spans 13 residues. Per the germline V gene, CDR1 is MNHNY and CDR2 is SVGAGI (reference sequence). V lost 5 bases and J 0 bases, leaving 7 bases between the germline ends. Here the CDR3 reads CASSQTANYGYTF. The CDR3 DNA reads TGTGCCAGCAGTCAAACAGCTAACTATGGCTACACCTTC.

The chain recombines TRBV29-1 with TRBJ2-1; D unresolved. The germline V and J ends were trimmed by 6 bases and 6 bases, with 6 bases remaining between them. The CDR3 is made up of 10 amino acids. Germline V gives CDR1 SQVTM, CDR2 ANQGSEA. The CDR3 loop reads CSVYSNEQFF. The DNA for the CDR3 is TGCAGCGTGTACAGCAATGAGCAGTTCTTC.

V is TRBV15 and J is TRBJ1-2; 7 nucleotides line up with TRBD1. V shed 0 bases, J shed 6 bases, and the junction held 1 base outside the gene matches. Germline V gene lookup returns CDR1 LNHNV and CDR2 YYDKDF (reference sequence). The CDR3 is 13 residues long. The CDR3 spells CATSRDTGDGYTF. CDR3 in DNA: TGTGCCACCAGCAGAGATACAGGGGATGGCTACACCTTC.

CDR3 region: CASSESQTGTYGYTF. The CDR3 region has the DNA TGTGCCAGCAGTGAATCGCAGACAGGAACCTATGGCTACACCTTC. The chain has TRBV25-1 and TRBJ1-2, with D perhaps TRBD1 (6 bases). This CDR3 has 15 residues. The V gene lost 1 base and the J gene lost 4 bases, with 13 bases spanning the gap. CDR1 is MGHDK and CDR2 is SYGVNS in the germline V gene.

V gene TRBV29-1 combines with J gene TRBJ1-1, with D uncertain. The V end lost 7 bases, the J end lost 7 bases, and 10 bases lay between the germline ends. The germline CDR1 and CDR2 sequences are SQVTM and ANQGSEA. The CDR3 is made up of 10 amino acids. Here the CDR3 DNA reads TGCAGCGCCCGGGTCGATGAAGCTTTCTTT. Residues: CSARVDEAFF.

This chain uses TRBV19 with TRBJ2-7, with D perhaps TRBD1 (6 bases). V shed 3 bases and J shed 2 bases, with 11 bases lying between them. The CDR3 consists of 14 residues. The germline V gene has CDR1 LNHDA and CDR2 SQIVND (reference sequence). CDR3 bases: TGTGCCAGTAGTATCGTCGGACAGACCTACGAGCAGTACTTC. It translates to CASSIVGQTYEQYF.

The chain joins TRBV10-2 to TRBJ1-5; 9 nucleotides match TRBD1. This CDR3 is built from 14 residues. The V gene's germline CDR1 is WSHSY and CDR2 SAAADI. V was pared by 3 bases and J by 5 bases, with 2 bases of the junction left unmatched. The CDR3 DNA sequence: TGCGCCAGCAGTGAACAGGGGGCGGATCAGCCCCAGCATTTT. Its protein product is CASSEQGADQPQHF.

The chain has TRBV18 and TRBJ1-1; 7 bases align to TRBD1. Germline trimming cut 4 bases from V and 3 bases from J; bases unmatched to any gene: 5. CDR1 and CDR2 (germline): KGHSH, LQKENI. The CDR3 covers 14 residues. The CDR3 here is CASSLQGSDTEAFF. CDR3 DNA sequence: TGTGCCAGCTCACTACAGGGGTCGGACACTGAAGCTTTCTTT.

This clone was observed once. J is TRBJ2-7 and V is TRBV27, with 14 bases aligning to TRBD2. CDR3 size: 18 residues. The germline V gene has CDR1 MNHEY and CDR2 SMNVEV (reference sequence). The V and J ends lost 4 bases and 1 base, in that order; junction bases with no gene match: 9. In DNA, the CDR3 is TGTGCCAGCAGTTCGGGACTAGCGGGAGTGTGGGGGTCCTACGAGCAGTACTTC. Amino acids: CASSSGLAGVWGSYEQYF.

V and J are TRBV29-1 and TRBJ2-2, with 8 bases matching TRBD1. The J segment lost 0 bases and the V segment lost 1 base, leaving 7 bases of the junction unmatched. The CDR3 is 17 residues long. In germline, CDR1 is SQVTM, CDR2 ANQGSEA. CDR3 protein: CSVEGTGTTANTGELFF. The CDR3 region has the DNA TGCAGCGTTGAAGGGACAGGGACCACCGCGAACACCGGGGAGCTGTTTTTT.

The chain has TRBV27 and TRBJ2-1; a possible D gene is TRBD2 (6 bases). V was pared by 10 bases and J by 8 bases, with 18 bases between. Germline V gene sequence: CDR1 MNHEY, CDR2 SMNVEV (reference sequence). CDR3 length: 13 residues. The CDR3 loop is CATVTSGWDEQFF. CDR3 sequence (DNA): TGTGCCACCGTCACGAGCGGGTGGGATGAGCAGTTCTTC.

The rearrangement links TRBV4-3 to TRBJ1-1; maybe TRBD1 (5 bases). This CDR3 contains 15 residues. Looked up from germline, CDR1 is LGHNA and CDR2 is YSLEER. V shed 0 bases and J shed 5 bases, with 13 bases lying between them. CDR3 residues: CASSQDRATVTEAFF. In DNA, the CDR3 is TGCGCCAGCAGCCAAGATCGTGCGACAGTAACTGAAGCTTTCTTT.

The genes are TRBV11-3 and TRBJ2-1; TRBD2 agrees at 9 bases. Germline values: CDR1 SGHNT, CDR2 YENEEA. The CDR3 has 16 amino acids. Germline trimming cut 1 base from V and 6 bases from J; bases unmatched to any gene: 7. The CDR3 loop is CASSLGGGRGGNEQFF. The DNA of the CDR3 is TGTGCCAGCAGCTTAGGAGGCGGGAGGGGGGGCAATGAGCAGTTCTTC.

The V and J genes are TRBV5-1 and TRBJ2-5; 7 bases agree with TRBD1. The DNA end is more similar to TRBJ2-7, so the J call may be wrong. CDR3 length: 15 residues. Germline lookup yields CDR1 SGHRS and CDR2 YFSETQ. CDR3 DNA: TGCGCCAGCAGCCAAGAGACAGGGATAAGTTACGAGCAGTACTTC. Translating gives CASSQETGISYEQYF.

The gene calls are TRBV4-3 and TRBJ1-1; no clear D gene. Trimming removed 0 bases at V and 5 bases at J, with 4 bases between. CDR1 and CDR2 (germline): LGHNA, YSLEER. The CDR3 consists of 12 residues. The CDR3 nucleotides are TGCGCCAGCAGCCAAGATTATACTGAAGCTTTCTTT. Its translation is CASSQDYTEAFF.

CDR3 nucleotides: TGCGCCAGCAGCCACACAGGGGGCCGGGGAAGGACTGAAGCTTTCTTT. Translated: CASSHTGGRGRTEAFF. The V and J genes are TRBV4-1 and TRBJ1-1; 9 positions match TRBD1. The CDR3 is 16 amino acids. Trimming removed 3 bases from V and 5 bases from J; junction bases left unmatched: 10. Germline values: CDR1 MGHRA, CDR2 YSYEKL.

The chain joins TRBV15 to TRBJ1-2; a possible D gene is TRBD1 (5 bases). The V end lost 3 bases, the J end lost 6 bases, and 17 bases lay between the germline ends. There are 15 residues in the CDR3. From germline, CDR1 is LNHNV and CDR2 YYDKDF (reference sequence). CDR3 protein: CATSRGGIGVDGYTF. The DNA of the CDR3 is TGTGCCACCAGCAGGGGCGGGATAGGGGTTGATGGCTACACCTTC.

The rearrangement links TRBV7-9 to TRBJ2-5, with D perhaps matching TRBD2 (5 bases). The CDR3 spans 15 residues. Per the germline V gene, CDR1 is SEHNR and CDR2 is FQNEAQ (reference sequence). V lost 6 bases and J lost 1, with 15 bases in between. CDR3 nucleotide sequence: TGTGCCAGCAGTCCTTTTCGGGGTCGCCAAGAGACCCAGTACTTC. Translated: CASSPFRGRQETQYF.

The chain joins TRBV11-2 to TRBJ2-7, with 8 bases that match TRBD1. Germline CDR1 SGHAT, CDR2 FQNNGV. This CDR3 comprises 16 residues. J lost 3 bases, V lost 0 bases, and 7 bases had no gene match. In DNA, the CDR3 is TGTGCCAGCAGCTTAGATAGGGACAGGTGGGACTACGAGCAGTACTTC. It translates to CASSLDRDRWDYEQYF.

With regard to this clone: Other DNA sequences in the same sample also yield this CDR3. The chain recombines TRBV4-3 with TRBJ2-1; TRBD1 agrees at 10 bases. The germline V gene encodes CDR1 LGHNA and CDR2 YSLEER. V lost 6 bases to trimming and J lost 4 bases; unmatched junction nucleotides: 12. The CDR3 is 17 amino acids. DNA for the CDR3: TGCGCCAGCAGTCAGGAGCTTGGGACAGGGGCGTACAATGAGCAGTTCTTC. Residues: CASSQELGTGAYNEQFF.

V usage is TRBV5-1 and J usage is TRBJ2-7; TRBD1 might be the D (5 bases). CDR3 length: 14 residues. CDR1 SGHRS and CDR2 YFSETQ come from the germline V gene. With 2 bases removed from V and 0 bases from J, the gap between germline ends came to 9 bases. The CDR3 DNA sequence: TGCGCCAGCAGCTTAGGGGTGAACTCCTACGAGCAGTACTTC. It is translated as CASSLGVNSYEQYF.

The rearrangement links TRBV15 to TRBJ1-2; a weak D match, TRBD1 (6 bases). CDR3 size: 16 residues. Germline V gene sequence: CDR1 LNHNV, CDR2 YYDKDF (reference sequence). V was pared by 0 bases and J by 7 bases, with 18 bases between. CDR3 sequence reads: CATSRDNTGRYSGYTF. The CDR3, as DNA: TGTGCCACCAGCAGAGATAACACAGGGCGATATTCTGGCTACACCTTC.

This chain uses TRBV6-1 with TRBJ1-5, with 8 bases that match TRBD1. This CDR3 is built from 15 residues. Germline loops: CDR1 MNHNS, CDR2 SASEGT. The ends lost 2 bases at V and 5 bases at J; junction bases unmatched: 5. The CDR3 protein is CASSESGQGYQPQHF. Here the CDR3 DNA reads TGTGCCAGCAGTGAATCCGGACAGGGATATCAGCCCCAGCATTTT.